This passage covers 8 T cell receptor beta chains from one sample sequenced in a study of post-analysis software for immune sequencing data. These receptors are not linked to any known antigen. Unique-molecular-identifier-tagged TCR beta cDNA libraries were used. A single record per CDR3 protein comes from TCRdb applying MiXCR to the PCR reads. The sample lists roughly 700,000 distinct CDR3 sequences, 30% occurring once. Notes on the study in general: Elevated frequency relative to controls characterized about 5 TRBV segments in patients, TRBV5-6, TRBV5-1 and TRBV20-1 among them.

The sequenced sample consisted of blood. These receptors came from a girl aged 5-17 years with multiple sclerosis.

The V and J genes are TRBV4-1 and TRBJ2-1; D is possibly TRBD2 (7 bases). The CDR3 spans 17 residues. The V end was cut by 3 bases, the J end by 5 bases, with 20 bases between. Germline CDR1 is MGHRA and CDR2 is YSYEKL. The CDR3 sequence: CASSQVFGRGPDNEQFF. Here the CDR3 DNA reads TGCGCCAGCAGCCAGGTTTTCGGGCGGGGGCCGGACAATGAGCAGTTCTTC.

This clonotype was detected a few times. The rearrangement joins TRBV7-2 to TRBJ2-3, with 7 bases fitting TRBD2. The CDR3 covers 15 residues. Per germline, CDR1 SGHTA and CDR2 FQGNSA. V shed 2 bases, J shed 2 bases, and the junction held 4 bases outside the gene matches. The CDR3: CASSLQRGPTDTQYF. The CDR3 DNA follows: TGTGCCAGCAGCTTACAGCGGGGCCCCACAGATACGCAGTATTTT. Using reference TRBV7-2 and TRBJ2-3 for the parts outside the CDR3, the full variable domain is GAGVSQSPSNKVTEKGKDVELRCDPISGHTALYWYRQSLGQGLEFLIYFQGNSAPDKSGLPSDRFSAERTGGSVSTLTIQRTQQEDSAVYLCASSLQRGPTDTQYFGPGTRLTVL.

V usage is TRBV10-3 and J usage is TRBJ1-1, with 8 bases matching TRBD1. CDR3 length: 12 amino acids. Losses at the gene ends were 4 bases for V and 7 bases for J; bases not matched to a gene: 2. Germline CDR1 is ENHRY and CDR2 is SYGVKD. CDR3 sequence: CAISGTGNEAFF. The CDR3, as DNA: TGTGCCATCAGTGGGACAGGGAATGAAGCTTTCTTT.

The genes are TRBV20-1 and TRBJ2-3, with 10 positions matching TRBD2. V was pared by 8 bases and J by 1 base, with 9 bases of the junction left unmatched. Per the germline V gene, CDR1 is DFQATT and CDR2 is SNEGSKA (reference sequence). The CDR3 loop spans 15 amino acids. CDR3 in amino acids: CSPMLAGVGTDTQYF. DNA of the CDR3: TGCAGTCCAATGCTAGCGGGAGTTGGCACAGATACGCAGTATTTT.

The CDR3 loop reads CATSRGDRVGSYEQYF. The CDR3 DNA follows: TGTGCCACCAGCAGAGGAGACAGGGTCGGCTCCTACGAGCAGTACTTC. V is TRBV15 and J is TRBJ2-7; 7 bases line up with TRBD1. This CDR3 has 16 amino acids. Losses at the gene ends were 1 base for V and 0 bases for J; bases not matched to a gene: 6. Germline lookup yields CDR1 LNHNV and CDR2 YYDKDF (reference sequence).

The table lists this clonotype with a few counts. The J gene is TRBJ2-7, the V gene TRBV5-5, with D possibly being TRBD1 or TRBD2 (5 bases each). Germline V lookup: CDR1 SGHKS, CDR2 YYEKEE (reference sequence). V was trimmed by 1 base and J by 0 bases, leaving 8 bases between them. The CDR3 spans 14 residues. The CDR3 coding sequence is TGTGCCAGCAGCTTGTGGGGGAGCTCCTACGAGCAGTACTTC. It translates to CASSLWGSSYEQYF.

This chain connects TRBV5-1 to TRBJ1-2; D call uncertain. Germline assignment: CDR1 SGHRS and CDR2 YFSETQ. The ends were cut back, 0 bases at V and 6 bases at J, with 18 bases in the middle. The CDR3 has 16 residues. This CDR3 reads CASSLALSQLPNGYTF. CDR3 nucleotides: TGCGCCAGCAGCTTGGCCCTCAGCCAGCTACCTAATGGCTACACCTTC.

V usage is TRBV5-6 and J usage is TRBJ2-7; 8 bases agree with TRBD2. The CDR3 contains 15 residues. Germline V lookup: CDR1 SGHDT, CDR2 YYEEEE. V trimming: 2 bases; J trimming: 0 bases; junction bases outside the gene matches: 4. The DNA for the CDR3 is TGTGCCAGCAGCTTCCCGGGGGGGAGCTCCTACGAGCAGTACTTC. Translating it yields CASSFPGGSSYEQYF.